Each of the 27 T cell receptor beta chains below was sequenced from the same sample in a study of cytomegalovirus exposure and HLA in healthy donors. The PCR made use of 60 Vbeta and 13 Jbeta primers. TCRdb's copy holds only in-frame clones and misses some; the assay was immunoSEQ multiplex PCR. Of 150,000 to 200,000 clones listed, around 80% were seen once; the top ten hold more than 1.5%. Sequencing input: PBMCs. These receptors all stem from a woman under 30 in good health and CMV-seronegative.

The chain uses TRBV19 and TRBJ1-5; TRBD1 matches at 7 bases. V shed 5 bases, J shed 2 bases, and the junction held 3 bases outside the gene matches. From germline, CDR1 is LNHDA and CDR2 SQIVND (reference sequence). The CDR3 runs 14 residues. This CDR3 is CASSYRGGNQPQHF. The CDR3 DNA follows: TGTGCCAGTAGTTACAGGGGAGGCAATCAGCCCCAGCATTTT.

With regard to this clone: An end of the junction differs from the germline gene, which may be a read error. Other DNA sequences in the same sample also yield this CDR3. The chain links TRBV11-3 to TRBJ1-4; perhaps TRBD1 as D (5 bases). The germline V gene encodes CDR1 SGHNT and CDR2 YENEEA. The CDR3 runs 14 residues. The CDR3 coding sequence is TGTGCTAGCAGCTCGGGGGGGATCGGTGAAAAACTGTTTTTT. Translating gives CASSSGGIGEKLFF.

This chain uses TRBV5-8 with TRBJ1-4; possibly TRBD1 for D (6 bases). The germline CDR1 and CDR2 sequences are SGHTS and YDEGEE. Trimming shortened V by 10 bases and J by 6 bases, and 16 bases separated the two germline ends. The CDR3 loop spans 13 amino acids. DNA for the CDR3: TGTGCCCGATCAGGGGCATTTGATGAAAAACTGTTTTTT. Translating gives CARSGAFDEKLFF.

The chain uses TRBV7-2 and TRBJ1-1; D call uncertain. This CDR3 has 13 residues. Between the trimmed V and J ends, which lost 0 bases and 5 bases, there was a span of 7 bases. The germline CDR1 and CDR2 sequences are SGHTA and FQGNSA. The CDR3 here is CASSLAQKTEAFF. The CDR3 region has the DNA TGTGCCAGCAGCTTAGCGCAGAAGACTGAAGCTTTCTTT.

CDR3 loop: CASSLSGTGGNEQFF. As DNA, the CDR3 is TGTGCCAGCAGTTTGTCCGGGACAGGGGGCAATGAGCAGTTCTTC. The genes are TRBV28 and TRBJ2-1; TRBD1 aligns across 11 bases. The CDR3 runs 15 residues. Germline V gene lookup returns CDR1 MDHEN and CDR2 SYDVKM. V dropped 3 bases and J dropped 6; count of bases not matched to a gene: 4.

The chain recombines TRBV28 with TRBJ1-5; 7 bases line up with TRBD1. With 8 bases clipped from V and 1 base from J, the junction kept 8 bases outside the gene matches. This CDR3 comprises 15 residues. The V gene's germline CDR1 is MDHEN and CDR2 SYDVKM. CDR3 protein: CASAIAQGSNQPQHF. CDR3 in DNA: TGTGCCAGCGCAATAGCACAGGGGAGCAATCAGCCCCAGCATTTT.

This clone was recorded once. J is TRBJ1-2 and V is TRBV11-2, with 9 bases matching TRBD1. Germline CDR1 SGHAT, CDR2 FQNNGV. This CDR3 spans 17 amino acids. V lost 3 bases and J lost 2; bases outside the gene matches: 10. CDR3 coding DNA: TGTGCCAGCAGCTTCCGCATAACAGGGGGCGAAAACTATGGCTACACCTTC. It translates to CASSFRITGGENYGYTF.

V is TRBV18 and J is TRBJ2-6; no clear D. The CDR3 is made up of 15 amino acids. CDR1 is KGHSH, CDR2 LQKENI, per germline. The germline V and J ends were trimmed by 3 bases and 0 bases, with 6 bases remaining between them. Written as DNA, the CDR3 is TGTGCCAGCTCACCTGAGCGCTCTGGGGCCAACGTCCTGACTTTC. Its protein product is CASSPERSGANVLTF.

This chain connects TRBV7-2 to TRBJ1-3, with D possibly being TRBD1 (5 bases). The CDR3 totals 19 residues. The germline gives CDR1 SGHTA, CDR2 FQGNSA. Trimming cost V 1 base and J 1 base, with 20 bases left between them. CDR3 in amino acids: CASSLVPQGRSLSGNTIYF. CDR3 DNA sequence: TGTGCCAGCAGCTTAGTTCCCCAGGGCAGGTCCCTATCTGGAAACACCATATATTTT.

The chain's CDR3 is CASSRGPGQGNNEQFF. The CDR3 bases are TGTGCCAGCAGCCGCGGACCGGGACAGGGGAACAATGAGCAGTTCTTC. The chain joins TRBV5-4 to TRBJ2-1, with 10 bases that match TRBD1. Germline values: CDR1 SGHNT, CDR2 YYREEE (reference sequence). The CDR3 is made up of 16 amino acids. V was pared by 4 bases and J by 5 bases, with 9 bases of the junction left unmatched.

Concerning this clone itself: The identical CDR3 is also encoded by other nucleotide sequences in the sample. The V call is TRBV5-1, the J call TRBJ2-1; 8 nucleotides agree with TRBD2. J gave up 2 bases and V 1 base, and 2 bases lay outside the gene matches. This CDR3 is 15 amino acids long. Germline-derived CDR1 and CDR2 are SGHRS and YFSETQ. The CDR3 loop is CASSLSGGAYNEQFF. The CDR3 DNA is TGCGCCAGCAGCTTGTCGGGGGGGGCCTACAATGAGCAGTTCTTC.

This chain uses TRBV7-2 with TRBJ1-3; TRBD1 might be the D (5 bases). Trimming took 0 bases from V and 4 from J, leaving 16 bases between them. This CDR3 is built from 17 residues. Germline loops: CDR1 SGHTA, CDR2 FQGNSA. CDR3 sequence: CASSLAAGRLGGNTIYF. CDR3 DNA sequence: TGTGCCAGCAGCTTAGCGGCAGGGAGGTTGGGGGGAAACACCATATATTTT.

Comment on this clone: The junction does not match germline at one end; this may be a read error. V usage is TRBV7-9 and J usage is TRBJ1-1, with 10 bases identical to TRBD1. Per germline, CDR1 SEHNR and CDR2 FQNEAQ (reference sequence). This CDR3 is 15 amino acids long. CDR3 nucleotides: TGTTCCAGCAGCTTAGGACAGGGGGAGTCACTGGAAGCTTTCTTT. Its protein is CSSSLGQGESLEAFF.

The chain links TRBV4-1 to TRBJ1-1, with 7 bases matching TRBD1. The ends lost 5 bases at V and 0 bases at J; junction bases unmatched: 12. This CDR3 has 17 residues. Germline assignment: CDR1 MGHRA and CDR2 YSYEKL. In DNA, the CDR3 is TGCGCCAGCAGCGATATACTGAGACAGGGATTGAACACTGAAGCTTTCTTT. This encodes CASSDILRQGLNTEAFF.

The V and J genes are TRBV19 and TRBJ1-1, with a tentative D call TRBD1 (5 bases). CDR3 length equals 18 residues. The germline V gene has CDR1 LNHDA and CDR2 SQIVND (reference sequence). Trimming took 3 bases from V and 5 from J, leaving 25 bases between them. In DNA, the CDR3 is TGTGCCAGTAGTATCTTGGTCTGGGGCGAGGATGTAGAGACTGAAGCTTTCTTT. It codes for CASSILVWGEDVETEAFF.

This chain joins TRBV7-7 and TRBJ2-3, with D perhaps TRBD2 (6 bases). V lost 1 base and J lost 1, with 9 bases in between. Germline assignment: CDR1 SSHAT and CDR2 FNYEAQ (reference sequence). This CDR3 is built from 15 residues. The CDR3 coding sequence is TGTGCCAGCAGCTTAGGGCGGGGTGGCACAGATACGCAGTATTTT. It is translated as CASSLGRGGTDTQYF.

This chain joins TRBV6-6 and TRBJ2-7; D is uncertain. This CDR3 has 14 residues. Germline assignment: CDR1 MNHNY and CDR2 SVGAGI (reference sequence). V was shortened by 2 bases and J by 3 bases, with 11 bases between the two germline ends. The CDR3 loop is CASSYPRTLYEQYF. The CDR3 DNA follows: TGTGCCAGCAGTTACCCGCGCACCCTCTACGAGCAGTACTTC.

V usage is TRBV29-1 and J usage is TRBJ2-2, with D maybe TRBD2 (6 bases). Germline CDR1 is SQVTM and CDR2 is ANQGSEA. The CDR3 has 14 residues. Trimming took off 3 bases at V and 7 bases at J, with 15 bases between the two ends. The CDR3 DNA follows: TGCAGCGTTGAGCTGGAGCGGGTAGGCGGGGAGCTGTTTTTT. Encoded protein: CSVELERVGGELFF.

This rearrangement joins TRBV7-8 to TRBJ2-7; TRBD2 matches 7 bases. This CDR3 is 16 amino acids long. Looked up from germline, CDR1 is SGHVS and CDR2 is FQNEAQ. The V segment lost 4 bases and the J segment 5 bases; nucleotides outside the gene matches: 14. The CDR3 spells CASSSPRLAARHEQYF. The DNA for the CDR3 is TGTGCCAGCAGCTCCCCCCGACTAGCAGCTAGACACGAGCAGTACTTC.

The genes are TRBV5-1 and TRBJ1-1; possible D gene TRBD1, 6 bases. The CDR3 totals 16 residues. The V gene lost 4 bases and the J gene lost 6 bases, with 22 bases spanning the gap. The germline CDR1 and CDR2 sequences are SGHRS and YFSETQ. The CDR3: CASSPAPGARGAEAFF. The DNA for the CDR3 is TGCGCCAGCAGCCCTGCGCCAGGGGCCCGAGGGGCTGAAGCTTTCTTT.

The chain combines TRBV7-9 with TRBJ1-1; D is perhaps TRBD1 (5 bases). The CDR3 is made up of 15 amino acids. Trimming removed 5 bases from V and 1 base from J, with 14 bases in between. Per the germline V gene, CDR1 is SEHNR and CDR2 is FQNEAQ (reference sequence). CDR3 in DNA: TGTGCCAGCAGCACCCGGGAGGGGAAGAACACTGAAGCTTTCTTT. Translation gives CASSTREGKNTEAFF.

The chain has TRBV19 and TRBJ1-4; D uncertain. There are 13 residues in the CDR3. The V gene lost 7 bases and the J gene lost 7 bases, with 13 bases spanning the gap. Germline lookup yields CDR1 LNHDA and CDR2 SQIVND (reference sequence). The chain's CDR3 is CASMAGRSEKLFF. The CDR3, as DNA: TGTGCCAGTATGGCGGGTCGGAGTGAAAAACTGTTTTTT.

This chain connects TRBV27 to TRBJ2-5; 12 positions match TRBD2. Germline lookup yields CDR1 MNHEY and CDR2 SMNVEV (reference sequence). The J segment lost 3 bases and the V segment lost 8 bases, leaving 4 bases of the junction unmatched. This CDR3 is built from 14 residues. The DNA for the CDR3 is TGTGCCAGCCGCAGGACTAGCGGGGAAGAGACCCAGTACTTC. This translates into CASRRTSGEETQYF.

The rearrangement joins TRBV5-4 to TRBJ1-2; 9 positions agree with TRBD1. CDR3 length: 16 amino acids. Germline loops: CDR1 SGHNT, CDR2 YYREEE (reference sequence). V gave up 4 bases and J gave up 2 bases; unmatched junction bases: 9. The DNA for the CDR3 is TGTGCCAGCAGCCGGGACAGGGTGGGATCAAACTATGGCTACACCTTC. Its translation is CASSRDRVGSNYGYTF.

This clone was seen a handful of times. The chain uses TRBV9 and TRBJ1-3; D is uncertain. The CDR3 extends over 16 amino acids. Trimming pared 0 bases from V and 4 bases from J, leaving 14 bases between. CDR1 and CDR2 (germline): SGDLS, YYNGEE. The CDR3 coding sequence is TGTGCCAGCAGCGTAGGTGCGCGGCGGTTCGGAAACACCATATATTTT. Protein sequence: CASSVGARRFGNTIYF.

This chain uses TRBV9 with TRBJ2-7; 8 nucleotides align to TRBD2. The length of the CDR3 is 15 residues. The ends lost 3 bases at V and 4 bases at J; junction bases unmatched: 9. Looked up from germline, CDR1 is SGDLS and CDR2 is YYNGEE. In DNA, the CDR3 is TGTGCCAGCAGCGAATCCGGGGGGGCAGAGTACGAGCAGTACTTC. This sequence encodes CASSESGGAEYEQYF.

The rearrangement uses TRBV11-3 and TRBJ1-2, with TRBD1 as a possible D gene (6 bases). Germline loops: CDR1 SGHNT, CDR2 YENEEA. The CDR3 is 14 amino acids. The germline V and J ends were trimmed by 0 bases and 5 bases, with 10 bases remaining between them. CDR3 coding DNA: TGTGCCAGCAGCTTAGAAACGGGGACATATGGCTACACCTTC. Translating gives CASSLETGTYGYTF.